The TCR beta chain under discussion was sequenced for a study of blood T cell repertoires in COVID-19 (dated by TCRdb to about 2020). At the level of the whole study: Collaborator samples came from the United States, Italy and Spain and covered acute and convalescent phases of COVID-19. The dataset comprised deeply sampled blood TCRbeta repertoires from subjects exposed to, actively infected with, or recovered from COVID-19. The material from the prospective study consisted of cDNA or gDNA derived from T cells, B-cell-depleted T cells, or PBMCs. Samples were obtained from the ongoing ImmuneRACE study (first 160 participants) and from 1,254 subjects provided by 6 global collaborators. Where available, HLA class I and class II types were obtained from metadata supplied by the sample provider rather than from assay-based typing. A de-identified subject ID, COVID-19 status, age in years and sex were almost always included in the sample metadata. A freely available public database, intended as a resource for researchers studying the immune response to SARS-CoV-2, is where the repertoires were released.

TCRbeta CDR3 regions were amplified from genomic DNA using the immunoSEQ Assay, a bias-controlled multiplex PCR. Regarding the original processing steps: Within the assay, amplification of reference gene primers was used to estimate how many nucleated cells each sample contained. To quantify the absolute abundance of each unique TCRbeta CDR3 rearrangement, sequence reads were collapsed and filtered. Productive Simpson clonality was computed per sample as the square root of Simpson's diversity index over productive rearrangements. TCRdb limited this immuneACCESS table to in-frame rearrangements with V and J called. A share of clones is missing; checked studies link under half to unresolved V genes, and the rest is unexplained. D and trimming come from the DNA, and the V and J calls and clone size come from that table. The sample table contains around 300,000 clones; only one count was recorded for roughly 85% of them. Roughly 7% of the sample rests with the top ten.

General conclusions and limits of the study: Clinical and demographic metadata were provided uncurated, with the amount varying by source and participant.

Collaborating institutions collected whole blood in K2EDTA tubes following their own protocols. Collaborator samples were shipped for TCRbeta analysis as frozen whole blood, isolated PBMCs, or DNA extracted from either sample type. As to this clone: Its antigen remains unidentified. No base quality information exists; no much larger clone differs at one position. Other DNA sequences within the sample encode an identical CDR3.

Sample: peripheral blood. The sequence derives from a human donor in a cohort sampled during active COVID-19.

The DNA sequence is TGTGCCAGCAGCCAAGCAGGAGGCTACACCTTC. Translated, this is CASSQAGGYTF. The chain couples TRBV3-1 (or the pseudogene TRBV3-2) to TRBJ1-2, with the D gene call left open. As encoded in the germline V gene (reference sequence), CDR1 is LGHDT while CDR2 is YNNKEL. V drops 1 base and J drops 8 bases, leaving 5 bases in between. From its cysteine to its phenylalanine, the CDR3 spans 11 amino acids. This entry keeps only the CDR3 DNA: 33 bases, framed from base 1.